This record covers a single TCR beta chain. Authors' analysis steps: Amplifying reference gene primers gave estimates of nucleated cell counts. Libraries were prepared by immunoSEQ multiplex PCR; TCRdb keeps only in-frame clonotypes and omits some of them. From that table come the V and J calls and clone size; the DNA was used to work out D and trimming. The repertoire includes more than 100,000 clones, about 89% of them detected once, and 2% to 2.5% sits in the top ten. The data derive from a study of blood T cell repertoires in COVID-19. Germline lookup yields CDR1 MGHDK and CDR2 SYGVNS. The CDR3 has 14 residues. Trimming cost V 6 bases and J 4 bases; bases outside gene matches: 5.

The sequencing input was peripheral blood. The TCR originated in a man in his forties or fifties with active COVID-19. V gene TRBV25-1 combines with J gene TRBJ2-5; TRBD1 agrees at 10 bases. In DNA form, the CDR3 reads TGTGCCAGCAGAGGACAGGGGGAGACAGAGACCCAGTACTTC. Protein: CASRGQGETETQYF.